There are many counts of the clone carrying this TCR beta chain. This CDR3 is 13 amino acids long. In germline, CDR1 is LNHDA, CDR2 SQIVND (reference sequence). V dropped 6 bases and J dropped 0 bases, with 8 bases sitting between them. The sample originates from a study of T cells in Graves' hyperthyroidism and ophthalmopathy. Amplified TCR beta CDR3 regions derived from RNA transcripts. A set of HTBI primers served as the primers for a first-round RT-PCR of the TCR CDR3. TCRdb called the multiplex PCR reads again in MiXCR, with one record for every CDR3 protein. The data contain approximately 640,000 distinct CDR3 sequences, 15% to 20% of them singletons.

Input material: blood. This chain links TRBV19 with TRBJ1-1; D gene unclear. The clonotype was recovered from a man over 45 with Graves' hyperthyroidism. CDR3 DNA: TGTGCCAGTAGAGATTTGATGAACACTGAAGCTTTCTTT. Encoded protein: CASRDLMNTEAFF.